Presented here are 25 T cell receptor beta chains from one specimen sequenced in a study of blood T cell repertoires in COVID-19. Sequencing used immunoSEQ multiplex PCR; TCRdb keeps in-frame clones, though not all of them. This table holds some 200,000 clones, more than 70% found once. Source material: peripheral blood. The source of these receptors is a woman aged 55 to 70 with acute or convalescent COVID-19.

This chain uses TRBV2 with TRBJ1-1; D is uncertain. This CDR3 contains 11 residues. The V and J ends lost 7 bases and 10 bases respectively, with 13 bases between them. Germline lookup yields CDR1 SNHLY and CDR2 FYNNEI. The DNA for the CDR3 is TGTGCCAGCATTGGCGGTCGGGGAGCTTTCTTT. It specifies CASIGGRGAFF.

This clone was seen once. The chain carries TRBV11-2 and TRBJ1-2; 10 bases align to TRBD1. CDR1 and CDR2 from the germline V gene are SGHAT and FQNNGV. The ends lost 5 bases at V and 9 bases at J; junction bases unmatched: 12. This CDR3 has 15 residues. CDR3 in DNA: TGTGCCAGCAGCGCCACGACAGGGGGCAAGAGAAGCTACACCTTC. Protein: CASSATTGGKRSYTF.

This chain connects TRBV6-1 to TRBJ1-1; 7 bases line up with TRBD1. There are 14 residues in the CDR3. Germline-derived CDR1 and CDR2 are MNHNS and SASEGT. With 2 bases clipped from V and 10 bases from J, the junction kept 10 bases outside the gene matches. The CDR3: CASSELDRAQSAFF. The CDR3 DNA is TGTGCCAGCAGTGAACTTGACAGGGCTCAGTCAGCTTTCTTT.

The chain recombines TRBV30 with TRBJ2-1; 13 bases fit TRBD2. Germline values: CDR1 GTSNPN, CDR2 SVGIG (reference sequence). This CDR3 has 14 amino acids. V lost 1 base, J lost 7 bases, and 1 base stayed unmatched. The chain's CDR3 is CAWSGGLAGNEQFF. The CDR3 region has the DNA TGTGCCTGGAGTGGGGGACTAGCGGGGAATGAGCAGTTCTTC.

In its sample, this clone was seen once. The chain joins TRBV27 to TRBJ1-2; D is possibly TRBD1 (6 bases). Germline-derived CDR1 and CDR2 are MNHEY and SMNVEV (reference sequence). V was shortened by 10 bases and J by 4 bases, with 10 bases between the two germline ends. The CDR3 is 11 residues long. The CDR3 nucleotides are TGTGCCACAGGGGTTGGCTATGGCTACACCTTC. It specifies CATGVGYGYTF.

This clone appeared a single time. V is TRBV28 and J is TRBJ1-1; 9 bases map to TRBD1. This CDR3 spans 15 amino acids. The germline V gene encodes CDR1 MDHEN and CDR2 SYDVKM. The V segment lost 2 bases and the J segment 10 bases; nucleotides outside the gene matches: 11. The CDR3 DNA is TGTGCCAGCAGTTTACAACAGGGGGCGCTATCCCCAGCTTTCTTT. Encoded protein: CASSLQQGALSPAFF.

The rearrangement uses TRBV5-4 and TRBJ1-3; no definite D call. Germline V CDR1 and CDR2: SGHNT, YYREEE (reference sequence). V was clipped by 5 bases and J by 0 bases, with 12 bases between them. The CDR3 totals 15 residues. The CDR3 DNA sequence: TGTGCCAGCAGTCGACGGGAGTTCTCTGGAAACACCATATATTTT. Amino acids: CASSRREFSGNTIYF.

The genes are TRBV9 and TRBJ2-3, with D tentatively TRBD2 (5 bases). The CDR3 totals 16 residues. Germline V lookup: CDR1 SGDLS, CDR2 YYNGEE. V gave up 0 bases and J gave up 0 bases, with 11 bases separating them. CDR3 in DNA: TGTGCCAGCAGCGTAGTGGGTAGCGAAAGCACAGATACGCAGTATTTT. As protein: CASSVVGSESTDTQYF.

CDR3 bases: TGTGCCACCAGCAGAGATGGTACTATGAACACTGAAGCTTTCTTT. Residues: CATSRDGTMNTEAFF. This rearrangement joins TRBV15 to TRBJ1-1; D call uncertain. CDR3 length: 15 residues. V gave up 0 bases and J gave up 0 bases, with 8 bases separating them. Germline V gene data show CDR1 as LNHNV and CDR2 as YYDKDF (reference sequence).

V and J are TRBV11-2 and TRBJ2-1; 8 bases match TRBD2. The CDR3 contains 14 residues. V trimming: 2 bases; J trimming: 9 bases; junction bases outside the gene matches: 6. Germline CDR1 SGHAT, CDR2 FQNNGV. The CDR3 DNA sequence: TGTGCCAGCAGCTTACTGGCGGGAGGTGTTGAGCAGTTCTTC. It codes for CASSLLAGGVEQFF.

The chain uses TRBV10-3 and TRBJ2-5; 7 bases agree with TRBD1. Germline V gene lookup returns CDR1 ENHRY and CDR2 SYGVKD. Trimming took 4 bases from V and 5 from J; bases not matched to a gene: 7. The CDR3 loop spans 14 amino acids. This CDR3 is CAISVSKQGETQYF. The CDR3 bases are TGTGCCATCAGTGTCAGTAAACAGGGGGAGACCCAGTACTTC.

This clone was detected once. CDR3 coding DNA: TGCAGTGCTAGAGATGCGGGGATAGCTTTCTTT. It translates to CSARDAGIAFF. The rearrangement uses TRBV20-1 and TRBJ1-1, with unresolved D. The CDR3 runs 11 residues. The V gene lost 0 bases and the J gene lost 10 bases, with 9 bases spanning the gap. The germline CDR1 and CDR2 sequences are DFQATT and SNEGSKA (reference sequence).

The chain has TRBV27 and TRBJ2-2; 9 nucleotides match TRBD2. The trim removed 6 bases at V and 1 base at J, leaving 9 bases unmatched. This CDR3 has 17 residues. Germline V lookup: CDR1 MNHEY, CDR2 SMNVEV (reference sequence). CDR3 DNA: TGTGCCAGCAGCATCCTGGCAGCGGGAGGGAACACCGGGGAGCTGTTTTTT. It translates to CASSILAAGGNTGELFF.

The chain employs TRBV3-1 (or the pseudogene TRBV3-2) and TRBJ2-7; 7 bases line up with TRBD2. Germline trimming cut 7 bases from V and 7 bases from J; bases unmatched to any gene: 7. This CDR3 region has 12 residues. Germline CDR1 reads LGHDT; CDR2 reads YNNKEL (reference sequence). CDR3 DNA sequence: TGTGCCAGCACCATAGCGGGCGAAGAGCAGTACTTC. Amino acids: CASTIAGEEQYF.

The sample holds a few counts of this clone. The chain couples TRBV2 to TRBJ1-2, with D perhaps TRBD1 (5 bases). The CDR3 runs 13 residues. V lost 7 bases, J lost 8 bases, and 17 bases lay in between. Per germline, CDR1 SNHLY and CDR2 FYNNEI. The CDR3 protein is CASKDSVYGGYTF. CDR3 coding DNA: TGTGCCAGCAAAGACAGTGTCTATGGAGGCTACACCTTC.

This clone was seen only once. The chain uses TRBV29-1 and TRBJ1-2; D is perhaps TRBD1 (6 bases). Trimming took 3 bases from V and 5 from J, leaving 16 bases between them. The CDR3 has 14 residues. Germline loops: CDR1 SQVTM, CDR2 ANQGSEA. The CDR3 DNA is TGCAGCGTTGATCTGCCCAGGGGTAAATATGGCTACACCTTC. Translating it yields CSVDLPRGKYGYTF.

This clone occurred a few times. CDR3 protein: CASRGAALYNEQFF. The CDR3 DNA follows: TGTGCCTCTCGGGGGGCGGCTCTTTACAATGAGCAGTTCTTC. The chain combines TRBV28 with TRBJ2-1; possible D gene TRBD2, 7 bases. V was pared by 11 bases and J by 4 bases, with 18 bases between. The germline gives CDR1 MDHEN, CDR2 SYDVKM. CDR3 size: 14 residues.

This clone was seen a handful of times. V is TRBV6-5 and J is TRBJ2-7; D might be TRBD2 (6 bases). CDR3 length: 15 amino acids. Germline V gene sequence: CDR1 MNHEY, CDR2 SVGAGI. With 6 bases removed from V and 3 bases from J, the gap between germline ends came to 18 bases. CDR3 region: CASSERAGLNYEQYF. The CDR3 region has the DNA TGTGCCAGCAGCGAGCGGGCAGGGTTGAACTACGAGCAGTACTTC.

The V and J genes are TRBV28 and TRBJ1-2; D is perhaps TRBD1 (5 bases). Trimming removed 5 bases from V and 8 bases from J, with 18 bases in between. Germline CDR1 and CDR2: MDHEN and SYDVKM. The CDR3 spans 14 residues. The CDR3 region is CASSPDSRRGGYTF. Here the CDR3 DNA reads TGTGCCAGCAGTCCCGACAGCCGGAGGGGAGGCTACACCTTC.

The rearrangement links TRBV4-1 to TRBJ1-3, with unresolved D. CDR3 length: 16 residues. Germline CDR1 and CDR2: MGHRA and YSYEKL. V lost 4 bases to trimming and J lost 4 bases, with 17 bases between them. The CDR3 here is CASSPLLVWRGNTIYF. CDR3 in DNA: TGCGCCAGCAGCCCCCTTTTGGTTTGGAGGGGAAACACCATATATTTT.

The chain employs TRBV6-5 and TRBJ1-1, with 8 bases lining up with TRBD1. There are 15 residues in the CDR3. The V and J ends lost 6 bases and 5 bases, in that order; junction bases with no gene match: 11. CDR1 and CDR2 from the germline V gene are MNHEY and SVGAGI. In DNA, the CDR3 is TGTGCCAGCAGGACGCAGGGGGCGGGCAGGACTGAAGCTTTCTTT. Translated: CASRTQGAGRTEAFF.

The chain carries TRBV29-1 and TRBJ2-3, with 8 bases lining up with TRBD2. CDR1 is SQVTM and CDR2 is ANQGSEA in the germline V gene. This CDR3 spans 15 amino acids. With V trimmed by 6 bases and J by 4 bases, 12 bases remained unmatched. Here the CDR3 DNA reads TGCAGCGTGGAGCCGAGCGGGAGTGGGCCAGATACGCAGTATTTT. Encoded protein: CSVEPSGSGPDTQYF.

This CDR3 is CASSVNPGFEAFF. CDR3 in DNA: TGTGCCAGCAGCGTGAATCCGGGATTTGAAGCTTTCTTT. This chain uses TRBV9 with TRBJ1-1; D unresolved. Trimming removed 2 bases from V and 7 bases from J, with 12 bases in between. CDR3 length: 13 amino acids. CDR1 SGDLS and CDR2 YYNGEE come from the germline V gene.

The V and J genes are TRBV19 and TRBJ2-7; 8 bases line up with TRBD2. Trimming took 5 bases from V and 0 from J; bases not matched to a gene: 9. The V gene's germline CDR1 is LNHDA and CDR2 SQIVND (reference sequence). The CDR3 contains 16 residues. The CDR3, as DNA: TGTGCCAGTAGTCCGCGCGGGGGGCTGAGCTCCTACGAGCAGTACTTC. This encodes CASSPRGGLSSYEQYF.

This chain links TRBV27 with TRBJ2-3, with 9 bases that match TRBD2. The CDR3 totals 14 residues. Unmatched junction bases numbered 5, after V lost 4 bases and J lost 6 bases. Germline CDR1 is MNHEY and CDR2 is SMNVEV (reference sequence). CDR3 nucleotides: TGTGCCAGCAGTTATGTAGCGGGAGTGGATACGCAGTATTTT. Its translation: CASSYVAGVDTQYF.